The subject of this entry is one TCR beta chain. At least ten counts were recorded for this clonotype. Its target antigen remains unknown. No base qualities exist here, and no much larger clone lies one base off it. Ends trimmed: V by 6 bases, J by 1 base; bases unmatched to a gene: 3. The CDR3 goes from the cysteine to the phenylalanine over 14 residues. The entry retains the CDR3 DNA only, 42 bases that are in frame from base 1. This entry comes from a study of identical twins (dated by TCRdb to the mid-2010s). About the investigation overall: TCR alpha and beta repertoires from monozygotic twins, unrelated adults of various ages and cord blood were deep-sequenced to test whether fetal clonotypes persist. Replicate twin experiments were performed at different times using different library preparation protocols to rule out contamination. The paper as a whole reports these results and caveats: Out-of-frame TCR alpha sharing in monozygotic twins was systematically underestimated by recombination models, whereas sharing between unrelated individuals was in agreement with the recombination models. Fewer insertions were carried by abundant cord blood beta clonotypes; a weaker similar trend was observed in young adult naive repertoires, while no such trend was observed in memory repertoires. Conclusions relied on cross-sectional statistical analysis, since the same donors could not be followed over many years. Compared with coincidental sharing between unrelated individuals, out-of-frame TCR alpha sequences shared between twins showed an excess of sequences with low generation probability. Excess twin sharing in beta out-of-frame sequences was weaker because fewer shared sequences lowered the signal-to-noise ratio. Zero-insertion analyses could be partly confounded by invariant T cells such as MAIT and iNKT, although diverse VJ usage argued against such confounding for most clonotypes.

Libraries were prepared through 5' RACE. Data came from an Illumina HiSeq 2000. Template switching introduced a universal primer binding site; the final cDNA contained a unique molecular identifier, enabling accurate counting of TCR cDNA molecules. Specific primers in the conserved constant-segment region were used to synthesize first-strand cDNA for TCR alpha and beta chains. To control for contamination, every cDNA library was double barcoded, receiving both a SMART-Mk sample barcode and Illumina barcodes. TruSeq adapter sequences and Illumina sample barcodes were added in two successive PCR steps. The Illumina HiSeq platform was used with custom primers to sequence TCR alpha and beta cDNA libraries. Under the source paper's analysis protocol: Raw reads were processed with MiGEC to extract unique molecular identifiers, and MiXCR was used to determine CDR3 positions. Recombination models were inferred per individual with the repgenHMM and IGoR tools using an EM algorithm. The tcR package in R was used for shared clonotype analysis, with sharing normalized by the product of cloneset sizes. Out-of-frame nonproductive sequences were analyzed to study raw recombination free of thymic and clonal selection effects. TCRdb applied fastp at Q25 and MiXCR to the public reads, then kept only in-frame beta chains. Rows matching on CDR3 protein sequence are summarized as one entry with the most common DNA and genes. The V and J calls, along with clone size, are taken from TCRdb and not from the paper's own processing. The sample contains 1.5 million to 2 million distinct CDR3 sequences, less than 40% of them found a single time. The top ten clones comprise 0.25% to 0.3% of the sample.

Every donor was a healthy Caucasian. The specimen sequenced was cord blood. This receptor was obtained from a newborn girl in good health. The chain is encoded by TRBV12-3 or TRBV12-4 joined to TRBJ1-1; 9 middle bases align to TRBD1. The sequenced DNA is TGTGCCAGCAGCCGACAGGGGGGGAACACTGAAGCTTTCTTT. This encodes CASSRQGGNTEAFF.